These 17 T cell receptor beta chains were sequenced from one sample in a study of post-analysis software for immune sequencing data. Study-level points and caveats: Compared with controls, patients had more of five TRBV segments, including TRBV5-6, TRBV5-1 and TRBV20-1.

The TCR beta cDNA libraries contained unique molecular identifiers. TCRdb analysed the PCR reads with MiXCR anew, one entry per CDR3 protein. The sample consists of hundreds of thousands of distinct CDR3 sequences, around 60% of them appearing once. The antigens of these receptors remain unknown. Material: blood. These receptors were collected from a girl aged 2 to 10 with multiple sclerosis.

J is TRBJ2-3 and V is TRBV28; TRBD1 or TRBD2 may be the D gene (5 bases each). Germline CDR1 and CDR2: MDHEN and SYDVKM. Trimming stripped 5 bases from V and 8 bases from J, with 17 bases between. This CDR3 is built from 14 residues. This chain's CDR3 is CASSAPGTLGTQYF. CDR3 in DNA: TGTGCCAGCAGTGCCCCGGGGACCCTTGGTACGCAGTATTTT.

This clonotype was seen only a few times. The CDR3, as DNA: TGTGCCAGCAGCTTAGGAAGCAACCAAGAGACCCAGTACTTC. Its protein is CASSLGSNQETQYF. This sequence joins TRBV7-6 and TRBJ2-5, with unresolved D. CDR3 length: 14 amino acids. The germline V gene has CDR1 SGHVS and CDR2 FNYEAQ. V was pared by 1 base and J by 0 bases, with 6 bases between.

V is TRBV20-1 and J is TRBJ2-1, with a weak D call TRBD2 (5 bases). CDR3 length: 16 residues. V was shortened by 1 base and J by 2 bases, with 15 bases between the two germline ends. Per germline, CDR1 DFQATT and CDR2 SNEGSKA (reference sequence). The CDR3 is CSARAIPAAAYNEQFF. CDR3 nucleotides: TGCAGTGCTAGAGCGATCCCTGCAGCGGCCTACAATGAGCAGTTCTTC.

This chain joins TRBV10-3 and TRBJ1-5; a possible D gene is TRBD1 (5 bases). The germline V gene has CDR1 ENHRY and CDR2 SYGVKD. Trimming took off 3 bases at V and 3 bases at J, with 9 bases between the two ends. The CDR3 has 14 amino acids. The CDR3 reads CAISEPGPNQPQHF. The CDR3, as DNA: TGTGCCATCAGTGAACCGGGGCCCAATCAGCCCCAGCATTTT.

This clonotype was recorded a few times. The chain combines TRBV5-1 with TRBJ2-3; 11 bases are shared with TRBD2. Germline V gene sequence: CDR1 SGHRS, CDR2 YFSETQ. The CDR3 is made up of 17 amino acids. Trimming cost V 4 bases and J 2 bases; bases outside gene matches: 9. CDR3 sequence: CASSPSTSGKYTDTQYF. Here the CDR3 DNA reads TGCGCCAGCAGCCCTTCGACTAGCGGGAAGTACACAGATACGCAGTATTTT. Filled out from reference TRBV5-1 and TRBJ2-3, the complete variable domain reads KAGVTQTPRYLIKTRGQQVTLSCSPISGHRSVSWYQQTPGQGLQFLFEYFSETQRNKGNFPGRFSGRQFSNSRSEMNVSTLELGDSALYLCASSPSTSGKYTDTQYFGPGTRLTVL.

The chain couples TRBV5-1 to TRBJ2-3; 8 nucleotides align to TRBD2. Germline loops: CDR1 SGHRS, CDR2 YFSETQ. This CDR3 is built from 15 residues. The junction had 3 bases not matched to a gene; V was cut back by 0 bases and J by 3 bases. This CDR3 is CASSLVAGLTDTQYF. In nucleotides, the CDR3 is TGCGCCAGCAGCTTGGTAGCGGGGTTGACAGATACGCAGTATTTT.

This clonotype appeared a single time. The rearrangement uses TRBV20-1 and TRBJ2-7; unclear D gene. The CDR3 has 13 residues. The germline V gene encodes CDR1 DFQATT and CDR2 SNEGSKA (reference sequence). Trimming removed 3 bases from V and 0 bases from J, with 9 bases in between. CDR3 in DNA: TGCAGTGCTAGTCGTGCCAGCTCCTACGAGCAGTACTTC. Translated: CSASRASSYEQYF.

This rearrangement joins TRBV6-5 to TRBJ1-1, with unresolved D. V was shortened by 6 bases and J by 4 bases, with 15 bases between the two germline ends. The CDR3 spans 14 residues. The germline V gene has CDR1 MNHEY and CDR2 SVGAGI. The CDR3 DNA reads TGTGCCAGCAGAACCTACTACCGGAGCACTGAAGCTTTCTTT. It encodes CASRTYYRSTEAFF.

The CDR3 region has the DNA TGTGCCATCAGTGATGCGGGGACCCAAGAGACCCAGTACTTC. Translated, it gives CAISDAGTQETQYF. V usage is TRBV10-3 and J usage is TRBJ2-5; a weak D match, TRBD2 (6 bases). Trimming took off 3 bases at V and 1 base at J, with 9 bases between the two ends. Germline CDR1 is ENHRY and CDR2 is SYGVKD. The CDR3 length is 14 residues.

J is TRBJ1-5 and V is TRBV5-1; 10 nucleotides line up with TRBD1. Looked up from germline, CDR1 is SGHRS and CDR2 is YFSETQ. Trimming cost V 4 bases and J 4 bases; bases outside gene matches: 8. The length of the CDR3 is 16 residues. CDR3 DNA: TGCGCCAGCAGCGTACGGGACAGGGGCCAGAATCAGCCCCAGCATTTT. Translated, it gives CASSVRDRGQNQPQHF. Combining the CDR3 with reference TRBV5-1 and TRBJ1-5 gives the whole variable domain KAGVTQTPRYLIKTRGQQVTLSCSPISGHRSVSWYQQTPGQGLQFLFEYFSETQRNKGNFPGRFSGRQFSNSRSEMNVSTLELGDSALYLCASSVRDRGQNQPQHFGDGTRLSIL.

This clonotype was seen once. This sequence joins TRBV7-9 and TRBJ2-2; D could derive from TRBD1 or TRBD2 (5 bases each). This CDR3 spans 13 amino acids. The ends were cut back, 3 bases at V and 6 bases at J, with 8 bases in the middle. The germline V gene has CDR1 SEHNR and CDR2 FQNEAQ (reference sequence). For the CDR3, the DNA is TGTGCCAGCAGCTTTGGGACCGCCGGGGAGCTGTTTTTT. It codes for CASSFGTAGELFF. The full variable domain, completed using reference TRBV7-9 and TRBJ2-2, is DTGVSQNPRHKITKRGQNVTFRCDPISEHNRLYWYRQTLGQGPEFLTYFQNEAQLEKSRLLSDRFSAERPKGSFSTLEIQRTEQGDSAMYLCASSFGTAGELFFGEGSRLTVL.

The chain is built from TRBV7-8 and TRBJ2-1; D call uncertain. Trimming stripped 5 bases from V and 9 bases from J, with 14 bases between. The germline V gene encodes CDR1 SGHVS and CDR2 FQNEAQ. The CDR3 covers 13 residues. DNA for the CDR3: TGTGCCAGCAGCCCCTACATCGCCGCTGAGCAGTTCTTC. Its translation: CASSPYIAAEQFF.

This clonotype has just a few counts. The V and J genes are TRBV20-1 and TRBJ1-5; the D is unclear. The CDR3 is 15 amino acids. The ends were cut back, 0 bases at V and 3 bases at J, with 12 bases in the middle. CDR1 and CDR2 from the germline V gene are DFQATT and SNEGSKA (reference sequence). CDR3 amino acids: CSARDMTAVNQPQHF. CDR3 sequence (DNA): TGCAGTGCTAGAGACATGACGGCGGTCAATCAGCCCCAGCATTTT.

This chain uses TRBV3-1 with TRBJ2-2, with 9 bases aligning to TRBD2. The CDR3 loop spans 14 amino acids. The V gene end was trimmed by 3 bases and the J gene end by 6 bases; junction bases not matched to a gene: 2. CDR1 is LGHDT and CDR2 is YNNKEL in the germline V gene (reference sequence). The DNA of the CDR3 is TGTGCCAGCAGCCACCGCGGGGGGGCCGGGGAGCTGTTTTTT. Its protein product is CASSHRGGAGELFF.

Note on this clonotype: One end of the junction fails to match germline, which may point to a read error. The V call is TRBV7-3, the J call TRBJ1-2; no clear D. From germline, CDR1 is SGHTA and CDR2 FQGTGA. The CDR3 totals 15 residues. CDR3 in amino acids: CANSLYNDISYGYTF. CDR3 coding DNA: TGTGCCAACAGCCTCTACAACGACATATCCTATGGCTACACCTTC.

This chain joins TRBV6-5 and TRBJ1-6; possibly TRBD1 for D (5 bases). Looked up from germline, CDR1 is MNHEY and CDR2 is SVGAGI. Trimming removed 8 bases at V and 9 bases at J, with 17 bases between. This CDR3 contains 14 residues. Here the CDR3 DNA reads TGTGCCAGCCGAGGACACGAAGGGGTTTCACCCCTCCACTTT. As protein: CASRGHEGVSPLHF.

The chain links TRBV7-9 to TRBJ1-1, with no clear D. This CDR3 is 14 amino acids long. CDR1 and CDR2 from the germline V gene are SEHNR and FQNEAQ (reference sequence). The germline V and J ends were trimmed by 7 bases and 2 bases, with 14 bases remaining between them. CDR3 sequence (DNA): TGTGCCAGCAAGGCCGGAAAGGGTAACACTGAAGCTTTCTTT. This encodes CASKAGKGNTEAFF.